This is a list of T cell receptor beta chains from one sample in a study of blood T cell repertoires in COVID-19. Measured with immunoSEQ multiplex PCR; TCRdb has only the in-frame clones, and not every one. The sample lists approximately 260,000 clones, approximately 80% occurring once. The sample was peripheral blood. These receptors originate from a woman older than 75 with acute or convalescent COVID-19. CDR3s include the opening cysteine and the closing phenylalanine or tryptophan. The D gene is left open where the match is weak. Only some rows state a clone size, as once, few, many or a class for expanded clones.

j_call: TRBJ1-1
d_call: .
clone_size: .
v_call: TRBV7-2
cdr3_nt: TGTGCCAGCAGCTCCGGGGGGGGGAGGCGGACTGAAGCTTTCTTT
cdr3_aa: CASSSGGGRRTEAFF

j_call: TRBJ2-1
d_call: .
clone_size: few
v_call: TRBV11-1
cdr3_nt: TGTGCCAGCAGCTTAGGGGTGGGCGACAATGAGCAGTTCTTC
cdr3_aa: CASSLGVGDNEQFF

j_call: TRBJ2-4
d_call: .
clone_size: .
v_call: TRBV30
cdr3_nt: TGTGCCTGGAATACAGGGATAGCCAAAAACATTCAGTACTTC
cdr3_aa: CAWNTGIAKNIQYF

j_call: TRBJ1-4
d_call: TRBD1
clone_size: .
v_call: TRBV5-1
cdr3_nt: TGCGCCAGCAGCCCCAGGGGGTCTAATGAAAAACTGTTTTTT
cdr3_aa: CASSPRGSNEKLFF

j_call: TRBJ2-5
d_call: TRBD2
clone_size: .
v_call: TRBV7-9
cdr3_nt: TGTGCCAGCAGCTTTAGCGGGGGGGCTGAGGTGACCCAGTACTTC
cdr3_aa: CASSFSGGAEVTQYF

j_call: TRBJ2-3
d_call: TRBD2
clone_size: .
v_call: TRBV7-3
cdr3_nt: TGTGCCAGCAGCCCGCTGAGCGGGGGGGATACGCAGTATTTT
cdr3_aa: CASSPLSGGDTQYF

j_call: TRBJ1-5
d_call: TRBD1
clone_size: .
v_call: TRBV28
cdr3_nt: TGTGCCAGCAGCAATACAGGGGGAGTAATAAAGCCCCAGCATTTT
cdr3_aa: CASSNTGGVIKPQHF

j_call: TRBJ1-1
d_call: .
clone_size: .
v_call: TRBV12-3/TRBV12-4
cdr3_nt: TGTGCCAGCAGTTTCCAACGGGTCACTGAAGCTTTCTTT
cdr3_aa: CASSFQRVTEAFF

j_call: TRBJ1-6
d_call: TRBD1
clone_size: .
v_call: TRBV5-1
cdr3_nt: TGCGCCAGCAGCTTGAAGGTGGGACAGGATTCACCCCTCCACTTT
cdr3_aa: CASSLKVGQDSPLHF

j_call: TRBJ2-2
d_call: TRBD1
clone_size: .
v_call: TRBV7-3
cdr3_nt: TGTGCCAGCAGCCGGACAGGGCCCGGGGAGCTGTTTTTT
cdr3_aa: CASSRTGPGELFF

j_call: TRBJ1-5
d_call: .
clone_size: .
v_call: TRBV6-2/TRBV6-3
cdr3_nt: TGTGCCAGCAGTGTCGTCAGGGTTAGCAATCAGCCCCAGCATTTT
cdr3_aa: CASSVVRVSNQPQHF

j_call: TRBJ1-5
d_call: .
clone_size: .
v_call: TRBV5-1
cdr3_nt: TGCGCCAGCAGCATGGGACCCGAGGGCTATCAGCCCCAGCATTTT
cdr3_aa: CASSMGPEGYQPQHF

j_call: TRBJ2-3
d_call: TRBD2
clone_size: .
v_call: TRBV28
cdr3_nt: TGTGCCAGCAGTGTACAACTAAAACTAGCGGGACCTAGCACAGATACGCAGTATTTT
cdr3_aa: CASSVQLKLAGPSTDTQYF

j_call: TRBJ1-1
d_call: TRBD1
clone_size: .
v_call: TRBV10-3
cdr3_nt: TGTGCCATCAGGGATATCGGGACAGTAAACACTGAAGCTTTCTTT
cdr3_aa: CAIRDIGTVNTEAFF

j_call: TRBJ1-3
d_call: .
clone_size: .
v_call: TRBV3-1/TRBV3-2
cdr3_nt: TGTGCCAGCAGCCAAGTACAGGGCTCTGGAAACACCATATATTTT
cdr3_aa: CASSQVQGSGNTIYF

j_call: TRBJ1-3
d_call: .
clone_size: .
v_call: TRBV19
cdr3_nt: TGTGCCAGTAGTACTGGGAGGGCCATCTCTGGAAACACCATATATTTT
cdr3_aa: CASSTGRAISGNTIYF